This TCR beta chain stems from a study of T cell responses to AZD1222 COVID-19 vaccine. Broader study findings: An increase in Spike-specific TCR breadth and depth was observed after two AZD1222 doses. CD4 TCRs associated with vaccination spanned spike, dominating at 160-218 and 743-854. Clonal diversity may have been underestimated, and the donors were mostly white British, with more females than males.

This clone was seen only once. What it recognizes is unknown. The assay was immunoSEQ multiplex PCR, and TCRdb's table has in-frame clones only and misses some. Of approximately 140,000 clones listed, over 80% are singletons. In germline, CDR1 is SGHRS, CDR2 YFSETQ. This CDR3 contains 16 residues. The germline V and J ends were trimmed by 0 bases and 1 base, with 13 bases remaining between them. The clonotype originates from an adult who received the AZD1222 COVID-19 vaccine. The chain recombines TRBV5-1 with TRBJ2-5, with D perhaps matching TRBD2 (6 bases). Source: peripheral blood, taken 28 days after the second AZD1222 dose. CDR3 in amino acids: CASSLVGGAGQETQYF. In DNA, the CDR3 is TGCGCCAGCAGCTTGGTGGGGGGAGCAGGCCAAGAGACCCAGTACTTC.